The 17 T cell receptor beta chains below all came from one sample that was sequenced in a study of T cells in Graves' hyperthyroidism and ophthalmopathy. Template material for amplifying TCR beta CDR3 regions consisted of RNA transcripts. The HTBI primer set drove a first-round RT-PCR of the TCR CDR3. TCRdb used MiXCR to reprocess the multiplex PCR reads, holding one entry per CDR3 protein. The data show approximately 740,000 distinct CDR3 sequences, 14% seen once. The sequencing input was blood. These receptor sequences come from a woman in her late teens or twenties with Graves' hyperthyroidism.

This clonotype showed up just a few times. The chain joins TRBV6-1 to TRBJ2-1; perhaps TRBD1 as D (5 bases). Per the germline V gene, CDR1 is MNHNS and CDR2 is SASEGT. The ends were cut back, 5 bases at V and 4 bases at J, with 15 bases in the middle. The CDR3 sequence is 15 residues long. The CDR3 spells CASSFQADRYNEQFF. In nucleotides, the CDR3 is TGTGCCAGCAGTTTCCAGGCCGACAGATACAATGAGCAGTTCTTC.

This clonotype occurred once. V usage is TRBV29-1 and J usage is TRBJ1-3; D uncertain. The CDR3 runs to 13 residues. Germline V CDR1 and CDR2: SQVTM, ANQGSEA. The V end was cut by 4 bases, the J end by 0 bases, with 7 bases between. CDR3 sequence reads: CSVVTSSGNTIYF. In DNA form, the CDR3 reads TGCAGCGTTGTCACTAGCTCTGGAAACACCATATATTTT.

This clonotype was counted at least ten times. The rearrangement uses TRBV7-2 and TRBJ1-2, with no clear D. Germline V gene data show CDR1 as SGHTA and CDR2 as FQGNSA. Trimming took 5 bases from V and 5 from J, leaving 15 bases between them. The length of the CDR3 is 14 residues. The CDR3, as DNA: TGTGCCAGCAGCCCGGACGGGCGGGGATATGGCTACACCTTC. This sequence encodes CASSPDGRGYGYTF.

This clonotype occurred a few times. The chain recombines TRBV12-3 or TRBV12-4 with TRBJ1-6; D is unclear. The CDR3 runs 12 residues. Trimming cost V 4 bases and J 12 bases, with 10 bases left between them. This CDR3 is CASSSPSGPLHF. The CDR3 DNA follows: TGTGCCAGCAGTTCCCCCTCGGGACCCCTCCACTTT.

The V gene is TRBV2, the J gene TRBJ2-4; a possible D gene is TRBD2 (5 bases). CDR1 and CDR2 (germline): SNHLY, FYNNEI. CDR3 size: 13 residues. V dropped 7 bases and J dropped 12 bases, with 19 bases sitting between them. As DNA, the CDR3 is TGTGCCAGCAACCTCGCCGGGGTCCAGGATCAGTACTTC. Translating gives CASNLAGVQDQYF.

There are many counts of this clonotype. The chain is built from TRBV18 and TRBJ2-1; 13 bases fit TRBD2. Per the germline V gene, CDR1 is KGHSH and CDR2 is LQKENI. J was trimmed by 9 bases and V by 3 bases; bases with no gene match: 8. This CDR3 contains 16 residues. The CDR3 loop is CASSPEGLAGSPEQFF. The CDR3 region has the DNA TGTGCCAGCTCACCCGAGGGACTAGCGGGATCCCCTGAGCAGTTCTTC.

Only a few counts were recorded for this clonotype. The chain links TRBV7-2 to TRBJ2-4, with D perhaps being TRBD1 or TRBD2 (6 bases each). The CDR3 runs 20 residues. Germline values: CDR1 SGHTA, CDR2 FQGNSA. Trimming pared 1 base from V and 1 base from J, leaving 23 bases between. The CDR3 is CASSLEGVAGTKKAKNIQYF. The CDR3, as DNA: TGTGCCAGCAGCTTAGAAGGAGTTGCGGGGACAAAGAAGGCCAAAAACATTCAGTACTTC.

This clonotype occurred many times. The chain uses TRBV6-6 and TRBJ2-1; 8 nucleotides agree with TRBD2. V lost 1 base and J lost 8; bases outside the gene matches: 22. CDR3 size: 20 residues. The V gene's germline CDR1 is MNHNY and CDR2 SVGAGI (reference sequence). Written as DNA, the CDR3 is TGTGCCAGCAGTTACTTTGTACCCTATAGGGGACTAGATCACGGGGATGAGCAGTTCTTC. Its protein product is CASSYFVPYRGLDHGDEQFF.

Ten or more counts support this clonotype. The chain combines TRBV11-3 with TRBJ2-7, with a weak D call TRBD2 (5 bases). Germline-derived CDR1 and CDR2 are SGHNT and YENEEA. This CDR3 is built from 13 residues. Trimming stripped 5 bases from V and 2 bases from J, with 10 bases between. The CDR3 DNA follows: TGTGCCAGCAGCAGAACAGCGGCCTACGAGCAGTACTTC. It yields the protein CASSRTAAYEQYF.

This clonotype was observed a few times. The V gene is TRBV12-3 or TRBV12-4, the J gene TRBJ1-5; D uncertain. V was pared by 3 bases and J by 7 bases, with 19 bases between. This CDR3 region has 16 residues. The CDR3 bases are TGTGCCAGCAGTTTTGGAAAACAAGGCCCGGGACAGCCCCAGCATTTT. Translation: CASSFGKQGPGQPQHF.

The CDR3 DNA sequence: TGTGCCAGCAGACCCTCCGGACAGTTGAACACTGAAGCTTTCTTT. Translated: CASRPSGQLNTEAFF. This chain uses TRBV6-1 with TRBJ1-1, with a weak D call TRBD1 (6 bases). The CDR3 extends over 15 amino acids. Germline lookup yields CDR1 MNHNS and CDR2 SASEGT. The ends were cut back, 6 bases at V and 0 bases at J, with 14 bases in the middle.

Many counts were recorded for this clonotype. This chain links TRBV11-3 with TRBJ2-5; D ambiguous. Trimming left V 0 bases short and J 5 bases short, with 13 bases between. Germline V gene sequence: CDR1 SGHNT, CDR2 YENEEA. The CDR3 spans 15 residues. The CDR3 sequence is CASSLDHELRETQYF. The CDR3 DNA is TGTGCCAGCAGCTTAGATCACGAATTGCGGGAGACCCAGTACTTC.

Only a few counts were recorded for this clonotype. The chain employs TRBV5-1 and TRBJ1-1; no firm D call. Germline V gives CDR1 SGHRS, CDR2 YFSETQ. Deletions cut 3 bases from V and 5 bases from J, with 14 bases between. This CDR3 contains 14 residues. The CDR3 is CASSSPAPGTEAFF. The CDR3 DNA is TGCGCCAGCAGCTCTCCGGCCCCGGGGACTGAAGCTTTCTTT.

V and J are TRBV11-2 and TRBJ2-1, with 13 bases that match TRBD2. CDR3 length: 15 residues. Per the germline V gene, CDR1 is SGHAT and CDR2 is FQNNGV. V trimming: 5 bases; J trimming: 8 bases; junction bases outside the gene matches: 6. CDR3 residues: CASSARLAGGHEQFF. The CDR3 DNA sequence: TGTGCCAGCAGCGCACGACTAGCGGGAGGCCATGAGCAGTTCTTC.

This sequence joins TRBV6-5 and TRBJ2-1, with D hard to call. This CDR3 spans 15 amino acids. Trimming removed 6 bases from V and 8 bases from J, with 20 bases in between. Per germline, CDR1 MNHEY and CDR2 SVGAGI. CDR3 nucleotides: TGTGCCAGCAGCTACCGACGACTCCAGCAGGATGAGCAGTTCTTC. It translates to CASSYRRLQQDEQFF.

V usage is TRBV5-8 and J usage is TRBJ1-1; D ambiguous. The CDR3 consists of 12 residues. Germline V gene sequence: CDR1 SGHTS, CDR2 YDEGEE. Trimming shortened V by 0 bases and J by 6 bases, and 6 bases separated the two germline ends. CDR3 amino acids: CASSLGSAEAFF. CDR3 nucleotides: TGTGCCAGCAGCTTGGGGTCGGCTGAAGCTTTCTTT. The whole variable domain, filled in from reference TRBV5-8 and TRBJ1-1, reads EAGVTQSPTHLIKTRGQQATLRCSPISGHTSVYWYQQALGLGLQFLLWYDEGEERNRGNFPPRFSGRQFPNYSSELNVNALELEDSALYLCASSLGSAEAFFGQGTRLTVV.

The chain is built from TRBV20-1 and TRBJ2-5, with a possible D match to TRBD1 (6 bases). The length of the CDR3 is 15 residues. V dropped 5 bases and J dropped 3 bases, with 19 bases sitting between them. Germline CDR1 reads DFQATT; CDR2 reads SNEGSKA (reference sequence). This CDR3 is CSAPDGWGPEETQYF. CDR3 bases: TGCAGTGCTCCTGACGGTTGGGGGCCGGAAGAGACCCAGTACTTC.